This T cell receptor beta chain was recovered during a study of cytomegalovirus exposure and HLA in healthy donors. With 5 bases clipped from V and 7 bases from J, the junction kept 9 bases outside the gene matches. The CDR3 is 16 amino acids. CDR1 and CDR2 (germline): SNHLY, FYNNEI. The PCR had 60 Vbeta and 13 Jbeta primers. Using immunoSEQ multiplex PCR, the repertoire was profiled, and TCRdb retains in-frame clones only, with some absent. Of some 130,000 clones listed, around 82% are singletons. The sequencing sample was made of PBMCs. The chain combines TRBV2 with TRBJ2-2, with TRBD2 matching 11 bases. The receptor comes from a man between 45 and 60 years old in good health and CMV-seronegative. The CDR3 loop reads CASSRELAGVSGELFF. The CDR3 DNA sequence: TGTGCCAGCAGTCGCGAACTAGCGGGAGTCAGCGGGGAGCTGTTTTTT.